This TCR beta chain originates from a study of identical twins. V lost 6 bases and J lost 2; bases outside the gene matches: 5. The germline gives CDR1 DFQATT, CDR2 SNEGSKA (reference sequence). CDR3 length: 13 amino acids. TCRdb reprocessed the 5' RACE reads via MiXCR and lists one record per CDR3 protein. In the table there are around 370,000 distinct CDR3 sequences, roughly 10% of which are singletons. This clonotype was observed a handful of times. The clonotype originates from a woman in her fifties or sixties in good health. The sequencing input was naive T cells sorted from blood. V is TRBV20-1 and J is TRBJ1-1, with TRBD1 matching over 8 bases. CDR3 DNA sequence: TGCAGTGCCAACAGGGGGACAAACACTGAAGCTTTCTTT. Amino acid sequence: CSANRGTNTEAFF.